The clone carrying this T cell receptor (beta chain) was seen a single time. Seattle participants joined during active infection and were tracked over time. As handled by the study authors: Reference gene primer amplification in the assay estimated nucleated cell counts. Sequenced by immunoSEQ multiplex PCR; TCRdb stores in-frame clones only, minus some. V, J and clone size are those of that table, while D and trimming were read from the DNA. The table lists 210,000 or so clones, 75% to 85% of them singletons, with approximately 5.1% in the top ten. These data belong to a study of blood T cell repertoires in COVID-19. Background on the study: The origin of the acute and convalescent COVID-19 samples was the United States, Italy and Spain. In each case, the material was cDNA or gDNA derived from T cells, B-cell-depleted T cells, or PBMCs.

V gave up 6 bases and J gave up 4 bases, with 21 bases separating them. The germline V gene encodes CDR1 SGHKS and CDR2 YYEKEE (reference sequence). The CDR3 contains 16 residues. This sequence joins TRBV5-5 and TRBJ2-3; D perhaps matches TRBD2 (5 bases). The sequence was collected from a middle-aged man with COVID-19, enrolled during active disease. The sequencing input was peripheral blood. The CDR3 loop reads CASTASRTSTSDTQYF. The CDR3 DNA sequence: TGTGCCAGCACCGCCTCGCGAACTAGTACCTCAGATACGCAGTATTTT.